The clone carrying this TCR beta chain was counted only a few times. Its target is unknown. Germline V gives CDR1 MGHRA, CDR2 YSYEKL. Trimming removed 3 bases at V and 1 base at J, with 12 bases between. CDR3 length: 15 amino acids. Primers included in the PCR were 60 Vbeta and 13 Jbeta primers. TCRdb keeps only in-frame clones here, not all; method: immunoSEQ multiplex PCR. This sample has some 220,000 clones; approximately 84% occur once, and the top ten carry 0.55% to 0.7%. This record belongs to a study of cytomegalovirus exposure and HLA in healthy donors. Study-wide results and limits: When analyzed later, a missense DCLRE1C variant was found to be linked to TCR beta V- and J-gene trimming. Most TCR beta V segments were productive about 87% or about 30% of the time in an earlier analysis. Sequencing probably produced one cluster of sequence variants that were highly shared. HLA allele associations emerged for around 15,000 TCR beta sequences in a later analysis, at 0.05 false discovery rate.

The receptor was derived from a woman between 40 and 55 years old in good health and CMV-seronegative. V and J are TRBV4-1 and TRBJ1-1; D not resolved. The sequenced sample was PBMCs. The CDR3, as DNA: TGCGCCAGCAGCCATAAGGACTTTAAGAACACTGAAGCTTTCTTT. Translating it yields CASSHKDFKNTEAFF.